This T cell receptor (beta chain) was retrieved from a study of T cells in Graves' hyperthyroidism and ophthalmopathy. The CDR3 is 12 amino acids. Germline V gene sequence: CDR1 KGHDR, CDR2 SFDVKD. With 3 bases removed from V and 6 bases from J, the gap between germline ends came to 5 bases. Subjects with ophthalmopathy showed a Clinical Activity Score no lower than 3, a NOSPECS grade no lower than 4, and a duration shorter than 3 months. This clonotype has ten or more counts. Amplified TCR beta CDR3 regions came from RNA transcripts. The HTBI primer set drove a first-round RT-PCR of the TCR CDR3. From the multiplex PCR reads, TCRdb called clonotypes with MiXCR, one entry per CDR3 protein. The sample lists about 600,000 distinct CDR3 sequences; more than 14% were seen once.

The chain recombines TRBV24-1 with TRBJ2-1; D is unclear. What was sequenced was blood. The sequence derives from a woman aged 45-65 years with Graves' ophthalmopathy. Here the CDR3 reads CATSDPTNEQFF. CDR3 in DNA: TGTGCCACCAGTGATCCCACCAATGAGCAGTTCTTC.